This record concerns one T cell receptor beta chain sequence. Generated by immunoSEQ multiplex PCR, the TCRdb table keeps only in-frame clones and is missing some. Of some 110,000 clones listed, 90% are singletons. This sample was taken from a study of blood T cell repertoires in COVID-19. Across the whole study: The origin of the acute and convalescent COVID-19 samples was the United States, Italy and Spain.

V was trimmed by 7 bases and J by 2 bases, leaving 9 bases between them. The CDR3 sequence is 12 residues long. Germline V lookup: CDR1 SNHLY, CDR2 FYNNEI. The source of this sequence is a human donor with active COVID-19. The donor label of this sample is uncertain. The chain combines TRBV2 with TRBJ2-7, with D perhaps TRBD1 (6 bases). The source material was peripheral blood. The CDR3: CASNQGTYEQYF. In DNA form, the CDR3 reads TGTGCCAGCAATCAGGGGACCTACGAGCAGTACTTC.